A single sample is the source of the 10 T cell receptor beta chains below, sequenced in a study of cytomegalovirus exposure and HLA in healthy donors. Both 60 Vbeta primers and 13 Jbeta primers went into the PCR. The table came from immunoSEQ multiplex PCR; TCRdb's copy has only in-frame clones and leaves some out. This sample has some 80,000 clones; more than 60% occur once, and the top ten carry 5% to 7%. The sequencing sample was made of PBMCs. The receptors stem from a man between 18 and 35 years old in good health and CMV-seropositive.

CDR3 in DNA: TGTGCCAGCAGCACTCACACCCCGACAGATACCAGAGAGAACACTGAAGCTTTCTTT. It is translated as CASSTHTPTDTRENTEAFF. The chain carries TRBV9 and TRBJ1-1, with TRBD1 as a possible D gene (5 bases). Germline CDR1 SGDLS, CDR2 YYNGEE. V was pared by 4 bases and J by 1 base, with 26 bases between. The CDR3 extends over 19 amino acids.

DNA of the CDR3: TGTGCCAGCAGACCCCCGTCGGTTTTTGAGCAGTACTTC. This encodes CASRPPSVFEQYF. The rearrangement uses TRBV28 and TRBJ2-7; D unresolved. V was shortened by 6 bases and J by 7 bases, with 16 bases between the two germline ends. Looked up from germline, CDR1 is MDHEN and CDR2 is SYDVKM. The CDR3 extends over 13 amino acids.

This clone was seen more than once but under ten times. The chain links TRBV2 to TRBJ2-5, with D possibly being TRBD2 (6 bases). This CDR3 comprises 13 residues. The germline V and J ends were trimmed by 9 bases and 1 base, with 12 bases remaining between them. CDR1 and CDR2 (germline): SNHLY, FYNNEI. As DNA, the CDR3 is TGTGCCAGATCTTCCGGGAGCCAAGAGACCCAGTACTTC. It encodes CARSSGSQETQYF.

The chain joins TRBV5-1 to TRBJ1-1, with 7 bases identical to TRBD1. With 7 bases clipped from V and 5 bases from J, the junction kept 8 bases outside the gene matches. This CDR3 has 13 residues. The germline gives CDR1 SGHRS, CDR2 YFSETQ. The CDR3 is CASASGGRTEAFF. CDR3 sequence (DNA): TGCGCCAGCGCATCAGGGGGACGGACTGAAGCTTTCTTT.

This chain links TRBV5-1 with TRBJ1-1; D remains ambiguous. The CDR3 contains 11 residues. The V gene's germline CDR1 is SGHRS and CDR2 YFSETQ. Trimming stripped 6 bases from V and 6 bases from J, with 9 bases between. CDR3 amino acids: CASMLGAEAFF. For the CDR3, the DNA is TGCGCCAGCATGCTGGGAGCTGAAGCTTTCTTT.

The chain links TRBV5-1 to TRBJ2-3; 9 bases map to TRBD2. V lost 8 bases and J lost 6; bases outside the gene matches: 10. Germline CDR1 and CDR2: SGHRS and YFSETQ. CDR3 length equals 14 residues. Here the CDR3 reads CARLRREGRDTQYF. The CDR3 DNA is TGCGCCAGGCTAAGGCGGGAGGGCCGTGATACGCAGTATTTT.

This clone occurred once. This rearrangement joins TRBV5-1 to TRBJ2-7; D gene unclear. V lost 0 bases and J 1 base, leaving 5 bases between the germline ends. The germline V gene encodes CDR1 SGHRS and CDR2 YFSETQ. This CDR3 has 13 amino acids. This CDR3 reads CASSLVESYEQYF. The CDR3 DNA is TGCGCCAGCAGCTTGGTTGAGTCCTACGAGCAGTACTTC.

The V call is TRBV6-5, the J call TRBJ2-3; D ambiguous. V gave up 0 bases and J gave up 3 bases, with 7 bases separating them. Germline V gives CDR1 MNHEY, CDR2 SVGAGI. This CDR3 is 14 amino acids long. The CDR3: CASSYSLVTDTQYF. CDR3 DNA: TGTGCCAGCAGTTACTCGTTAGTAACAGATACGCAGTATTTT.

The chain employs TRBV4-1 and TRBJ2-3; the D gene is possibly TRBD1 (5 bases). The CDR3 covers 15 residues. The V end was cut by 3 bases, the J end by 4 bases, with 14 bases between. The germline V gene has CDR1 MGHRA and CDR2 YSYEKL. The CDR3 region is CASSHARRGPDTQYF. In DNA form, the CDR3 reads TGCGCCAGCAGCCATGCACGAAGGGGTCCAGATACGCAGTATTTT.

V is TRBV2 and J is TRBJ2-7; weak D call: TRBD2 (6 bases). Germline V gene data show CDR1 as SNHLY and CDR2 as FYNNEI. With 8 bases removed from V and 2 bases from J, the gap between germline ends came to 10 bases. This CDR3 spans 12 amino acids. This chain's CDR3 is CASCREAYEQYF. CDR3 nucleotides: TGTGCCAGCTGCAGGGAGGCCTACGAGCAGTACTTC.